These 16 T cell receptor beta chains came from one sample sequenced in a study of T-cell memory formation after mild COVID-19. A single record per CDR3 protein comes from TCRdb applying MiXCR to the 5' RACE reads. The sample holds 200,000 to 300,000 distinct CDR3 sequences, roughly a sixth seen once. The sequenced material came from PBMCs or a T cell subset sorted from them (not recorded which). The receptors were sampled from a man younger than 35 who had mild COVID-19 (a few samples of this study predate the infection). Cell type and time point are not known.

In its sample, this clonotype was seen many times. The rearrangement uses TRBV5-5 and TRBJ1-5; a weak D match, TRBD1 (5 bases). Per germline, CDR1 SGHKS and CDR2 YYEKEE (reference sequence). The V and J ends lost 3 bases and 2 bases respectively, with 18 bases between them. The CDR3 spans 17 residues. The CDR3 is CASSSGLAREGNQPQHF. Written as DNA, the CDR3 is TGTGCCAGCAGCTCCGGCCTGGCCAGGGAAGGCAATCAGCCCCAGCATTTT.

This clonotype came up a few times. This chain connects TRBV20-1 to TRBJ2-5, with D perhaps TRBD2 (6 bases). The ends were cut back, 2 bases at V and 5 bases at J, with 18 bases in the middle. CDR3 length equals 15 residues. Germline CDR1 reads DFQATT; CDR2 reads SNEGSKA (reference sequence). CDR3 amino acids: CSARRPRLEKETQYF. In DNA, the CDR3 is TGCAGTGCTAGACGGCCTAGACTAGAGAAGGAGACCCAGTACTTC.

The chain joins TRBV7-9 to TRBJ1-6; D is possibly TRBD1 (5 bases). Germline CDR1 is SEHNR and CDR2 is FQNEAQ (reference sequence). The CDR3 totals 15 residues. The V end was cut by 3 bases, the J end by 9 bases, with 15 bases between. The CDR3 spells CASSFRRGFGSPLHF. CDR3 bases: TGTGCCAGCAGCTTTAGGAGGGGTTTCGGTTCACCCCTCCACTTT.

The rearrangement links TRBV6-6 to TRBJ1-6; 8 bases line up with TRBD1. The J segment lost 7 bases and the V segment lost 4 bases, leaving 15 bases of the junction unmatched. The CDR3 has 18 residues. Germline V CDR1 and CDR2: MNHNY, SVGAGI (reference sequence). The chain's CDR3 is CASSLGDRGLFGNSPLHF. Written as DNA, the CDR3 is TGTGCCAGCAGTTTGGGAGACAGGGGACTTTTCGGGAATTCACCCCTCCACTTT.

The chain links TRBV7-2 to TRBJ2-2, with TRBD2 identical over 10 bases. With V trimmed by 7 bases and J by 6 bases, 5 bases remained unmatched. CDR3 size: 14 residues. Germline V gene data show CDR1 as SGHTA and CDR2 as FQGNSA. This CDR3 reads CASTAGGLSGELFF. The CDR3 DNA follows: TGTGCCAGCACAGCGGGGGGGCTTTCCGGGGAGCTGTTTTTT.

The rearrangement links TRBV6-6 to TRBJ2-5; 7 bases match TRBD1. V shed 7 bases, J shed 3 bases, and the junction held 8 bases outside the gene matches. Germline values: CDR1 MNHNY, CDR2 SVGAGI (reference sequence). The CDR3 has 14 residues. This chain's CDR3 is CASTPHDREETQYF. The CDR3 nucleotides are TGTGCCAGCACCCCGCACGACAGGGAAGAGACCCAGTACTTC.

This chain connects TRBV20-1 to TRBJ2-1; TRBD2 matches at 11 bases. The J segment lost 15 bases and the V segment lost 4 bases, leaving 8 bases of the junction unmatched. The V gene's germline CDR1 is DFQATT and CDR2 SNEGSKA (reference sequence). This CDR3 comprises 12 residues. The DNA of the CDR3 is TGCAGTGCTATTAGCGGGGGGGCTTACCTGTTCTTC. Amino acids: CSAISGGAYLFF.

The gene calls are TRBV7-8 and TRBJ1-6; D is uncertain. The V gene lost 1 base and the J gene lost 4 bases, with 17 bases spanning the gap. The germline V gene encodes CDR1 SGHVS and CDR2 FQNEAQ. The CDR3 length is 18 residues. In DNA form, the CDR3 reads TGTGCCAGCAGCTTAGTTGGACTCCCCCGGGGTTATAATTCACCCCTCCACTTT. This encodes CASSLVGLPRGYNSPLHF.

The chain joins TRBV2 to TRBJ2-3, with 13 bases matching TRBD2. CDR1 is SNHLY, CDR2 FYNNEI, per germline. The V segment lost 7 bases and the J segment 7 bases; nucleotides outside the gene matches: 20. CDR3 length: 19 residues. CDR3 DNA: TGTGCCAGCACGAGCAGGACTAGCGGGGGCCCTACAACCTTCAATACGCAGTATTTT. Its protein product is CASTSRTSGGPTTFNTQYF.

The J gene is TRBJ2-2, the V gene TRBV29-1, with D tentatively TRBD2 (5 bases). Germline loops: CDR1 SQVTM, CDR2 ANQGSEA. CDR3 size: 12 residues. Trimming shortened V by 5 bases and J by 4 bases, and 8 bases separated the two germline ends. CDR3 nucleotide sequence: TGCAGCGTTTTCGAGGGCACCGGGGAGCTGTTTTTT. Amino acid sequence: CSVFEGTGELFF.

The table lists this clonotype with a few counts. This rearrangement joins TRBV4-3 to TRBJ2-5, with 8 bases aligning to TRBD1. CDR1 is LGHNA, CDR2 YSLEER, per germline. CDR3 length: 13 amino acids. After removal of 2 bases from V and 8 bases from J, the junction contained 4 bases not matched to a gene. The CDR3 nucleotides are TGCGCCAGCAGCCAACAAGACAGGGGAACCCAGTACTTC. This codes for CASSQQDRGTQYF.

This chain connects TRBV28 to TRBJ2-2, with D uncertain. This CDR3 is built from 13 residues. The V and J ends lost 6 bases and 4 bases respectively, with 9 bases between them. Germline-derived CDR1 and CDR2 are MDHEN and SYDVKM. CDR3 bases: TGTGCCAGCAGAAGTGGGATCACCGGGGAGCTGTTTTTT. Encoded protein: CASRSGITGELFF.

Here the CDR3 reads CASSPEGGAADTQYF. Written as DNA, the CDR3 is TGTGCCAGCAGCCCGGAGGGGGGGGCCGCCGATACGCAGTATTTT. This chain connects TRBV7-2 to TRBJ2-3; possibly TRBD2 for D (7 bases). Germline V lookup: CDR1 SGHTA, CDR2 FQGNSA. V lost 5 bases and J 6 bases, leaving 18 bases between the germline ends. CDR3 length: 15 residues.

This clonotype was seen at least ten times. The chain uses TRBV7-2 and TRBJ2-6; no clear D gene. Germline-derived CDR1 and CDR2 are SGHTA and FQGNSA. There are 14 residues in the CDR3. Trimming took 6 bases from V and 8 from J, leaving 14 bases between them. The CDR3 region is CASSRSRVPNVLTF. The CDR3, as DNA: TGTGCCAGCAGTCGCTCACGGGTTCCCAACGTCCTGACTTTC.

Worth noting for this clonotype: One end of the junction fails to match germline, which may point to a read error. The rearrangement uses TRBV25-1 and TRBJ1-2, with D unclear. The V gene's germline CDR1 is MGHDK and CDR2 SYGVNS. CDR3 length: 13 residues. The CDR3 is CASSGISVDHQLF. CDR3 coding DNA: TGTGCCAGCAGTGGAATCAGCGTCGATCATCAACTTTTC.

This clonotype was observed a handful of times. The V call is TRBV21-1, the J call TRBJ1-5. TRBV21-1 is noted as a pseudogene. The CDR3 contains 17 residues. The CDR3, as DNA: TGTGCCACCAGAGATCAGGAGGGATCTTATAGCAATCAGCCCCAGCATTTT. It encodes CATRDQEGSYSNQPQHF.